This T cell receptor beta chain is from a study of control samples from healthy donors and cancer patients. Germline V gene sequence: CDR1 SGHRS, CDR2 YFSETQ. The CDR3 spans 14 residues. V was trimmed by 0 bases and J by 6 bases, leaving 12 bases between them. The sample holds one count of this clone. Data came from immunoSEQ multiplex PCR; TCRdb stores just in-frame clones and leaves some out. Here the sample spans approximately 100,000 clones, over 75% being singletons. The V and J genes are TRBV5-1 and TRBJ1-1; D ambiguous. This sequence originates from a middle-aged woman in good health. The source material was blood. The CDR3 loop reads CASSLAQTGAEAFF. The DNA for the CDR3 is TGCGCCAGCAGCTTGGCTCAGACTGGGGCTGAAGCTTTCTTT.